Below are 20 T cell receptor beta chains sequenced from a single sample in a study of T cells in tumors after PD-1 blockade. Clones were sequenced by immunoSEQ multiplex PCR, and TCRdb holds only the in-frame ones, with some missing. This sample has more than 8,000 clones; approximately 70% occur once, and the top ten carry under 6%. Sequenced material: tumor tissue, taken after anti-PD-1 treatment. The receptors stem from a human donor with basal cell carcinoma.

The rearrangement uses TRBV5-1 and TRBJ2-3, with 8 bases fitting TRBD2. This CDR3 is built from 17 residues. V lost 2 bases, J lost 1 base, and 9 bases stayed unmatched. CDR1 and CDR2 (germline): SGHRS, YFSETQ. Written as DNA, the CDR3 is TGCGCCAGCAGCTTCGGGGGGGCTATGTTACGCACAGATACGCAGTATTTT. As protein: CASSFGGAMLRTDTQYF.

The chain couples TRBV27 to TRBJ2-1; TRBD2 matches at 11 bases. Germline CDR1 reads MNHEY; CDR2 reads SMNVEV (reference sequence). The junction had 4 bases not matched to a gene; V was cut back by 2 bases and J by 4 bases. The CDR3 sequence is 16 residues long. CDR3 sequence: CASSLRTSGGYNEQFF. The CDR3 DNA reads as TGTGCCAGCAGTTTACGTACTAGCGGGGGATACAATGAGCAGTTCTTC.

The chain uses TRBV2 and TRBJ2-5; D tentatively reads TRBD1 or TRBD2 (5 bases each). Germline assignment: CDR1 SNHLY and CDR2 FYNNEI. The CDR3 sequence is 14 residues long. Trimming took off 5 bases at V and 2 bases at J, with 12 bases between the two ends. CDR3 loop: CASSTGRGQETQYF. For the CDR3, the DNA is TGTGCCAGCAGTACGGGACGCGGTCAAGAGACCCAGTACTTC.

The sample holds a few counts of this clone. The chain has TRBV6-5 and TRBJ1-6, with TRBD1 identical over 7 bases. V was clipped by 2 bases and J by 6 bases; unmatched bases: 7. The CDR3 totals 16 residues. From germline, CDR1 is MNHEY and CDR2 SVGAGI. DNA for the CDR3: TGTGCCAGCAGTTACAACCGACAGGGTCGTAATTCACCCCTCCACTTT. Translating it yields CASSYNRQGRNSPLHF.

The chain carries TRBV30 and TRBJ2-2; TRBD2 might be the D (5 bases). V gave up 4 bases and J gave up 5 bases, with 11 bases separating them. The CDR3 runs 13 residues. The germline V gene encodes CDR1 GTSNPN and CDR2 SVGIG (reference sequence). The CDR3 loop reads CAWTTGVTGELFF. As DNA, the CDR3 is TGTGCCTGGACCACCGGGGTGACCGGGGAGCTGTTTTTT.

The gene calls are TRBV6-6 and TRBJ2-2; D gene uncertain. V lost 4 bases to trimming and J lost 6 bases, with 6 bases between them. This CDR3 is 12 amino acids long. Germline assignment: CDR1 MNHNY and CDR2 SVGAGI (reference sequence). Here the CDR3 DNA reads TGTGCCAGCAGTTCCCCAGCCGGGGAGCTGTTTTTT. It translates to CASSSPAGELFF.

This clone was detected a few times. The chain combines TRBV2 with TRBJ2-2; no clear D. This CDR3 has 14 residues. V lost 1 base and J 7 bases, leaving 10 bases between the germline ends. Germline V gives CDR1 SNHLY, CDR2 FYNNEI. The CDR3 region is CASSEGPRGGELFF. CDR3 sequence (DNA): TGTGCCAGCAGTGAAGGACCTCGAGGCGGGGAGCTGTTTTTT.

The chain carries TRBV5-6 and TRBJ2-3; 8 nucleotides agree with TRBD2. The CDR3 consists of 18 residues. Germline values: CDR1 SGHDT, CDR2 YYEEEE. V trimming: 3 bases; J trimming: 4 bases; junction bases outside the gene matches: 16. The CDR3 sequence: CASSSTLAGTRRADTQYF. Here the CDR3 DNA reads TGTGCCAGCAGCTCGACTTTGGCCGGGACTAGGAGGGCAGATACGCAGTATTTT.

V usage is TRBV19 and J usage is TRBJ2-7, with a possible D match to TRBD1 (5 bases). The ends were cut back, 5 bases at V and 6 bases at J, with 17 bases in the middle. CDR1 and CDR2 from the germline V gene are LNHDA and SQIVND (reference sequence). CDR3 length: 14 amino acids. This CDR3 reads CASSSSGAVAEQYF. Here the CDR3 DNA reads TGTGCCAGTAGTTCCAGTGGGGCAGTTGCCGAGCAGTACTTC.

V usage is TRBV2 and J usage is TRBJ1-1, with D unresolved. Germline V gene sequence: CDR1 SNHLY, CDR2 FYNNEI. V was cut by 4 bases and J by 0 bases, with 9 bases left in between. The CDR3 runs to 14 residues. The CDR3 reads CASSARSMNTEAFF. DNA for the CDR3: TGTGCCAGCAGTGCTCGGTCCATGAACACTGAAGCTTTCTTT.

This sequence joins TRBV5-6 and TRBJ1-3, with 7 bases lining up with TRBD1. The CDR3 extends over 15 amino acids. Germline V gives CDR1 SGHDT, CDR2 YYEEEE. J lost 0 bases, V lost 4 bases, and 4 bases had no gene match. CDR3 nucleotide sequence: TGTGCCAGCAGCCTGGGACAGTACTCTGGAAACACCATATATTTT. Translation: CASSLGQYSGNTIYF.

The J gene is TRBJ2-2, the V gene TRBV27; no clear D. Germline CDR1 is MNHEY and CDR2 is SMNVEV (reference sequence). The CDR3 totals 14 residues. V lost 4 bases, J lost 0 bases, and 6 bases lay in between. In DNA, the CDR3 is TGTGCCAGCAGTTCCCCCCCGAACACCGGGGAGCTGTTTTTT. It translates to CASSSPPNTGELFF.

The rearrangement uses TRBV10-1 and TRBJ2-3, with 9 bases that match TRBD2. The CDR3 contains 14 residues. The ends lost 5 bases at V and 3 bases at J; junction bases unmatched: 3. CDR1 is WNHNN and CDR2 is SYGVQD in the germline V gene (reference sequence). CDR3 sequence: CASSLSGGTDTQYF. Written as DNA, the CDR3 is TGCGCCAGCAGTTTAAGCGGGGGGACAGATACGCAGTATTTT.

The chain is built from TRBV7-9 and TRBJ2-2; D possibly corresponds to TRBD2 (5 bases). Between the trimmed V and J ends, which lost 5 bases and 2 bases, there was a span of 9 bases. This CDR3 region has 14 residues. Germline values: CDR1 SEHNR, CDR2 FQNEAQ (reference sequence). This CDR3 is CASSRAENTGELFF. For the CDR3, the DNA is TGTGCCAGCAGCCGAGCGGAAAACACCGGGGAGCTGTTTTTT.

This chain connects TRBV6-1 to TRBJ1-6; tentative D call: TRBD1 (5 bases). CDR1 is MNHNS, CDR2 SASEGT, per germline. The CDR3 consists of 14 residues. V was clipped by 3 bases and J by 10 bases, with 13 bases between them. The CDR3 coding sequence is TGTGCCAGCAGTGAGTCCCCACGGGGGTCACCCCTCCACTTT. Protein sequence: CASSESPRGSPLHF.

The chain is built from TRBV5-1 and TRBJ1-1, with TRBD1 as a possible D gene (5 bases). V shed 1 base and J shed 1 base, with 11 bases lying between them. From germline, CDR1 is SGHRS and CDR2 YFSETQ. The CDR3 covers 15 residues. CDR3: CASSLRGRGNTEAFF. CDR3 bases: TGCGCCAGCAGCTTGAGGGGTAGAGGGAACACTGAAGCTTTCTTT.

J is TRBJ1-4 and V is TRBV19; D not certain. This CDR3 region has 13 residues. Trimming stripped 2 bases from V and 8 bases from J, with 9 bases between. Germline V lookup: CDR1 LNHDA, CDR2 SQIVND (reference sequence). The CDR3 sequence is CASSIPPSEKLFF. The CDR3 DNA reads TGTGCCAGTAGTATACCCCCCTCCGAAAAACTGTTTTTT.

The chain is built from TRBV13 and TRBJ2-1, with TRBD1 matching 7 bases. V was clipped by 5 bases and J by 2 bases; unmatched bases: 9. Per the germline V gene, CDR1 is PRHDT and CDR2 is FYEKMQ (reference sequence). This CDR3 has 16 residues. CDR3 protein: CASSENRGFTYNEQFF. CDR3 in DNA: TGTGCCAGCAGCGAAAACAGGGGTTTTACCTACAATGAGCAGTTCTTC.

This clone has just one count. The CDR3 region is CASSLQSAGSGANVLTF. The CDR3 nucleotides read TGTGCCAGCAGCTTGCAATCCGCAGGGTCTGGGGCCAACGTCCTGACTTTC. The V and J genes are TRBV5-6 and TRBJ2-6; D might be TRBD1 (5 bases). CDR1 and CDR2 (germline): SGHDT, YYEEEE. The CDR3 consists of 17 residues. The V gene lost 1 base and the J gene lost 1 base, with 12 bases spanning the gap.

The chain uses TRBV7-8 and TRBJ1-5; D is uncertain. This CDR3 comprises 17 residues. Per the germline V gene, CDR1 is SGHVS and CDR2 is FQNEAQ. V lost 2 bases and J 1 base, leaving 15 bases between the germline ends. The CDR3 loop is CASSLIEAWGSNQPQHF. As DNA, the CDR3 is TGTGCCAGCAGCTTAATAGAGGCATGGGGAAGCAATCAGCCCCAGCATTTT.